A single TCR beta chain is shown here with its context. TCRdb's table, derived via immunoSEQ multiplex PCR, lists solely in-frame clones and lacks some. This sample has approximately 660,000 clones, with approximately 90% found just once. This record comes from a study of shared T cell receptors in the human thymus. The length of the CDR3 is 15 residues. Germline lookup yields CDR1 SGHVS and CDR2 FQNEAQ. Trimming took 2 bases from V and 3 from J; bases not matched to a gene: 6. The sample was also linked to a second study, of human thymus T cells. Turning to that study: Donors were healthy Finnish babies undergoing corrective operations for congenital heart defects. Thymus tissue was removed during corrective cardiac surgery.

Sequenced sample: thymocytes. The chain combines TRBV7-8 with TRBJ2-7; 8 bases match TRBD2. This sequence was found in a boy in the first two years of life with a congenital heart defect. The CDR3 here is CASSLRPGGLYEQYF. In nucleotides, the CDR3 is TGTGCCAGCAGCTTACGCCCGGGGGGGCTCTACGAGCAGTACTTC.